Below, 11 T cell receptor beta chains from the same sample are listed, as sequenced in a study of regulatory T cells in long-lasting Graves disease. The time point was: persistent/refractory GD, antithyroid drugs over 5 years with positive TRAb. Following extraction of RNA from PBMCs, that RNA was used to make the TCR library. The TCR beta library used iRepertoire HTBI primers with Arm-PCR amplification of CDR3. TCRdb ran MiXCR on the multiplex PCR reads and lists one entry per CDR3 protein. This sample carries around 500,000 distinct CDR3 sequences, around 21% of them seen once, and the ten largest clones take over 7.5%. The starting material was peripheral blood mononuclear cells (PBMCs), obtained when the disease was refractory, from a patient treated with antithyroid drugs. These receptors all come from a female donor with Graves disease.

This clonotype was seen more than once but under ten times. The CDR3 region has the DNA TGTGCCGGAAAGACAGGGGCCACCGGGGAGCTGTTTTTT. It is translated as CAGKTGATGELFF. This sequence joins TRBV28 and TRBJ2-2; TRBD1 aligns across 8 bases. The germline V gene encodes CDR1 MDHEN and CDR2 SYDVKM. The V segment lost 11 bases and the J segment 4 bases; nucleotides outside the gene matches: 6. This CDR3 spans 13 amino acids.

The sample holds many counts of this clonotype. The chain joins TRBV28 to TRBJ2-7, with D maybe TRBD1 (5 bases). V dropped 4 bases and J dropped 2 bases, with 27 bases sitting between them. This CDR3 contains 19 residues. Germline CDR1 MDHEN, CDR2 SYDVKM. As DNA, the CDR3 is TGTGCCAGCAGTTCCAGGGTCCACGTTGCTACTTGTACGACCTACGAGCAGTACTTC. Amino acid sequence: CASSSRVHVATCTTYEQYF.

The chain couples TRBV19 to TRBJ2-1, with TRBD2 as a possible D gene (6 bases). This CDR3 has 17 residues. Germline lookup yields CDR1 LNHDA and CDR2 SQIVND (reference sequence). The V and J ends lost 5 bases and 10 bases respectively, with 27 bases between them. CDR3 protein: CASSVISGARWGGEQFF. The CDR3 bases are TGTGCCAGTAGTGTTATTAGCGGCGCGAGGTGGGGAGGAGAGCAGTTCTTC.

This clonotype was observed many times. The CDR3 loop reads CASSVEEGSGYYGYTF. Here the CDR3 DNA reads TGTGCCAGCAGTGTCGAAGAGGGATCGGGCTACTATGGCTACACCTTC. The chain couples TRBV6-1 to TRBJ1-2; the D is unclear. The CDR3 consists of 16 residues. The ends were cut back, 4 bases at V and 3 bases at J, with 18 bases in the middle. Germline V gives CDR1 MNHNS, CDR2 SASEGT.

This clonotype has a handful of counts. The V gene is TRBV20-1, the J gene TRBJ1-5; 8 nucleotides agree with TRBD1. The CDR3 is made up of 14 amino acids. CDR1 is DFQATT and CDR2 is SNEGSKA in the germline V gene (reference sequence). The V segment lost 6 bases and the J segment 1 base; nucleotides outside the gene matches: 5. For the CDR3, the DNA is TGCAGTGCGCCCGGGACAGGAAGCAATCAGCCCCAGCATTTT. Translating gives CSAPGTGSNQPQHF.

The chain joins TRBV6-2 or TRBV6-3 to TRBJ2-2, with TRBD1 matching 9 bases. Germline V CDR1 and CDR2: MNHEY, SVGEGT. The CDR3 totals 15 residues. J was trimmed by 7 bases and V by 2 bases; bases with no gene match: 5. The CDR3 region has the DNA TGTGCCAGCAGTTACCGACGGACAGGGGACGGGGAGCTGTTTTTT. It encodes CASSYRRTGDGELFF.

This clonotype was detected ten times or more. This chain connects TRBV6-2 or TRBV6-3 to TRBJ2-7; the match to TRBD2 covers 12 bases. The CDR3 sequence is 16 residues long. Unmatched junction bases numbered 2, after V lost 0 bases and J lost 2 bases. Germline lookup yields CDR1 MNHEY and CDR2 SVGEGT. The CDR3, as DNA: TGTGCCAGCAGTTACTCCCTAGCGGGAGGGCCCTACGAGCAGTACTTC. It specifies CASSYSLAGGPYEQYF.

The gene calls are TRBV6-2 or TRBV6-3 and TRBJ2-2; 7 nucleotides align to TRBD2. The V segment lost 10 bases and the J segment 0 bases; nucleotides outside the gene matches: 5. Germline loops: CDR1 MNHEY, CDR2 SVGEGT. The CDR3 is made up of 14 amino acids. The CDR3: CATLAVPNTGELFF. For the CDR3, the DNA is TGTGCCACCCTAGCGGTTCCGAACACCGGGGAGCTGTTTTTT.

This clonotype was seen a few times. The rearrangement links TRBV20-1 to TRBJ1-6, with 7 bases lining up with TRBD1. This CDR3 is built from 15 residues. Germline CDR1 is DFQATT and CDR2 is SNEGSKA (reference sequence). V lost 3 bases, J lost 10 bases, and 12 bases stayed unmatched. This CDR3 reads CSASAQTGSGSPLHF. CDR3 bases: TGCAGTGCTAGTGCCCAGACAGGGAGCGGATCACCCCTCCACTTT.

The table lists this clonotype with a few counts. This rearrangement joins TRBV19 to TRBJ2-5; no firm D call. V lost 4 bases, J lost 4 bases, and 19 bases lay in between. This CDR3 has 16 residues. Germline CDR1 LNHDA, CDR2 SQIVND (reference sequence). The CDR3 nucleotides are TGTGCCAGTAGTACAAGCCTAACGGACCGAGTAGAGACCCAGTACTTC. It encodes CASSTSLTDRVETQYF.

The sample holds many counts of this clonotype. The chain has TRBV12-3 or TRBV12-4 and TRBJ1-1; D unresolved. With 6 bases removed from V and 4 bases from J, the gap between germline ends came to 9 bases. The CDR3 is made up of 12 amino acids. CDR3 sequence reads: CASSLTSTEAFF. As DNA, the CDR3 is TGTGCCAGCAGCCTCACCTCCACTGAAGCTTTCTTT.